The clone carrying this T cell receptor (beta chain) was counted at least ten times. This sample stems from a study of blood T cell repertoires in COVID-19. The table came from immunoSEQ multiplex PCR; TCRdb's copy has only in-frame clones and leaves some out. Of more than 250,000 clones in the sample, more than 70% were seen once. Trimming pared 7 bases from V and 1 base from J, leaving 17 bases between. This CDR3 comprises 16 residues. Germline V gene sequence: CDR1 SGHDT, CDR2 YYEEEE. This TCR was sampled from a woman aged 40 to 50 with acute COVID-19. The chain combines TRBV5-6 with TRBJ2-2; no reliable D call. Input material: PBMCs or T cells enriched from blood (not recorded which). The CDR3 DNA is TGTGCCAGCGGTTACGACGCGGTCTTGAACACCGGGGAGCTGTTTTTT. It codes for CASGYDAVLNTGELFF.